This is a list of T cell receptor beta chains from one sample in a study of response to subunit inactivated influenza vaccine. In TCRdb, the RT-PCR reads were re-called with MiXCR into one record per CDR3 protein. The sample consists of about 520,000 distinct CDR3 sequences, roughly 9.7% of them appearing once. The specimen was PBMCs from blood, collected roughly 48 days after vaccination. Receptors were obtained from a man aged 45-65 years who received an inactivated influenza vaccine. The CDR3 runs from the conserved cysteine through the conserved F or W. The D gene is left open where the match is weak. Some rows have no size entry. The others give once, few or many, or a class for an expanded clone.

cdr3_nt | cdr3_aa | j_call | d_call | v_call | clone_size
TGTGCCAGCAGGCAAACTAGCGGGAGGGCCGATGAGCAGTTCTTC | CASRQTSGRADEQFF | TRBJ2-1 | TRBD2 | TRBV2 | NA
TGTGCCAGCAGCCTAAGTCCGGGGCGAGGGGGGTTTACAGATACGCAGTATTTT | CASSLSPGRGGFTDTQYF | TRBJ2-3 | NA | TRBV7-6 | many
TGTGCCAGCAGCCTCGAAGTATCCAAAAACATTCAGTACTTC | CASSLEVSKNIQYF | TRBJ2-4 | NA | TRBV11-1 | few
TGTGCCAGCAGCACGCGTAACTATGGCTACACCTTC | CASSTRNYGYTF | TRBJ1-2 | NA | TRBV11-2 | NA
TGTGCCAGCAGGGGTAGCGGGAGGGAAAGGGCCAAAAACATTCAGTACTTC | CASRGSGRERAKNIQYF | TRBJ2-4 | TRBD2 | TRBV12-3/TRBV12-4 | few
TGTGCCAGCAGCGCCCCGTTGGGGACAGGGGGCGCCGATACGCAGTATTTT | CASSAPLGTGGADTQYF | TRBJ2-3 | TRBD1 | TRBV9 | NA
TGTGCCAGCAGCTTTGACTTGGGGGCGGCTTCTGGAAACACCATATATTTT | CASSFDLGAASGNTIYF | TRBJ1-3 | NA | TRBV7-4 | few
TGTGCCAGCAGTTTATCGTACAACAGTGGCTACACCTTC | CASSLSYNSGYTF | TRBJ1-2 | NA | TRBV27 | NA
TGTGCCAGCAGCCAGCGGCCCAGTCGTGGGGACAATGAGCAGTTCTTC | CASSQRPSRGDNEQFF | TRBJ2-1 | NA | TRBV7-8 | NA
TGTGCCAGCTGTGGGGGTTCCTACGAGCAGTACTTC | CASCGGSYEQYF | TRBJ2-7 | NA | TRBV3-1 | few
TGTGCCAGCAGCTCTTTTTGGGACAGGGGGCTCACTGGGGCCAACGTCCTGACTTTC | CASSSFWDRGLTGANVLTF | TRBJ2-6 | TRBD1 | TRBV11-1 | NA
TGCAGCGTTTGGACAGGCATCTCCTACGAGCAGTACTTC | CSVWTGISYEQYF | TRBJ2-7 | TRBD1 | TRBV29-1 | few
TGTGCCAGCAGCCTAGTGGGACTAGCGGGGACCGGGGAGCTGTTTTTT | CASSLVGLAGTGELFF | TRBJ2-2 | TRBD2 | TRBV11-3 | few
TGTGCCAGCGACGGGGCCGACCGTAATGAAAAACTGTTTTTT | CASDGADRNEKLFF | TRBJ1-4 | NA | TRBV12-3/TRBV12-4 | many
TGTGCCAGCAGCCCTATGGGGGGAAAATCCTACGAGCAGTACTTC | CASSPMGGKSYEQYF | TRBJ2-7 | NA | TRBV7-2 | few
TGTGCCAGCAAACTAAGCGGGGGGACTCAAGAGACCCAGTACTTC | CASKLSGGTQETQYF | TRBJ2-5 | TRBD2 | TRBV5-4 | NA
TGCGCCAGCAGCCCCGGGACAGGGTATTCCCACGAGCAGTACTTC | CASSPGTGYSHEQYF | TRBJ2-7 | TRBD1 | TRBV5-1 | few
TGTGCCAGCAGTTCTCTGGGCAGGGCCGCCTACAATGAGCAGTTCTTC | CASSSLGRAAYNEQFF | TRBJ2-1 | NA | TRBV5-6 | NA
TGTGCCAGCAGCCAGGGAGGAGGCACAGATACGCAGTATTTT | CASSQGGGTDTQYF | TRBJ2-3 | NA | TRBV4-3 | many
TGTGCCAGCAGCGTAACGATGGGACCCCCAGATACGCAGTATTTT | CASSVTMGPPDTQYF | TRBJ2-3 | NA | TRBV9 | NA
TGCAGTGCCAGGGACAGGGGCCACACTGAAGCTTTCTTT | CSARDRGHTEAFF | TRBJ1-1 | TRBD1 | TRBV20-1 | NA
TGCAGCGTTGCAGGACAAGGGGGCAATGAGCAGTTCTTC | CSVAGQGGNEQFF | TRBJ2-1 | NA | TRBV29-1 | many
TGTGCCAGCAGCTTAGACGGGATAGTTAAGTTCTTC | CASSLDGIVKFF | TRBJ2-1 | NA | TRBV7-9 | NA
TGTGCCACCAGCAGAGGCGAGAGGAGTGGGTTTACGCAGTATTTT | CATSRGERSGFTQYF | TRBJ2-3 | NA | TRBV15 | NA
TGTGCCACCAGCAGAGAAGGAAGGGGGGCGCCGCAAGAGCAGTACTTC | CATSREGRGAPQEQYF | TRBJ2-7 | NA | TRBV15 | NA
TGCGCCAGCAGCTCGGGACAGGGTCTCGGGAACACTGAAGCTTTCTTT | CASSSGQGLGNTEAFF | TRBJ1-1 | TRBD1 | TRBV5-1 | few
TGTGCCAGCAGGAAGCCAGGGGGCAGGAACACCGGGGAGCTGTTTTTT | CASRKPGGRNTGELFF | TRBJ2-2 | TRBD1 | TRBV11-2 | few
TGTGCCAGCGGCCTAGCGGGGGTCAGCACAGATACGCAGTATTTT | CASGLAGVSTDTQYF | TRBJ2-3 | TRBD2 | TRBV12-3/TRBV12-4 | many
TGCAGTGCTAGAGTTCCCCAGGTACAAGAGACCCAGTACTTC | CSARVPQVQETQYF | TRBJ2-5 | NA | TRBV20-1 | few
TGTGCCAGCAGCTCAGGGTCAGGGACGCTGAACACCGGGGAGCTGTTTTTT | CASSSGSGTLNTGELFF | TRBJ2-2 | NA | TRBV7-8 | few
TGCAGCGTCTCAATGGGGGCCGGCTACGAGCAGTACTTC | CSVSMGAGYEQYF | TRBJ2-7 | NA | TRBV29-1 | few
TGTGCCAGCAGCCGCCCGGGATCATTGGGAAATGAGCAGTTCTTC | CASSRPGSLGNEQFF | TRBJ2-1 | NA | TRBV28 | many
TGTGCCAGCAGTTTATTGGTTAGCGGGGGCACCGGGGAGCTGATTTTT | CASSLLVSGGTGELIF | TRBJ2-2 | TRBD2 | TRBV27 | NA
TGTGCCAGCAGCACCCGACGGAACACCGGGGAGCTGTTTTTT | CASSTRRNTGELFF | TRBJ2-2 | NA | TRBV7-6 | few
TGTGCCAGCAGCGCGGGACAGGGGGCTTTCAGTGGAAACACCATATATTTT | CASSAGQGAFSGNTIYF | TRBJ1-3 | TRBD1 | TRBV9 | many
TGTGCCAGCAGCCCCCTCCAGGGGGGCTCCTACGAGCAGTACTTC | CASSPLQGGSYEQYF | TRBJ2-7 | NA | TRBV7-7 | once
TGTGCCAGCAGCCGACCTGGGGCCAACGTCCTGACTTTC | CASSRPGANVLTF | TRBJ2-6 | NA | TRBV11-1 | many
TGCGCCAGCAGTGACACGGGAACGAACTATGGCTACACCTTC | CASSDTGTNYGYTF | TRBJ1-2 | NA | TRBV10-1 | many
TGTGCCAGCAGCCCGGGATCGACAGGGGGCTGGTACGAGCAGTACTTC | CASSPGSTGGWYEQYF | TRBJ2-7 | TRBD1 | TRBV7-9 | few
TGCGCCAGCAGCTTGGGACGAGGGTTGCGGTACGAGCAGTACTTC | CASSLGRGLRYEQYF | TRBJ2-7 | NA | TRBV5-1 | few
TGTGCCAGCAGCTCCCGACCTTACCCTGAAGCTTTCTTT | CASSSRPYPEAFF | TRBJ1-1 | NA | TRBV11-2 | few
TGTGCCAGCAGCTTAGGTAGCGGGACCCAAGAGACCCAGTACTTC | CASSLGSGTQETQYF | TRBJ2-5 | TRBD2 | TRBV7-2 | many
TGTGCCAGCAACCCGTCGGACAGGGTCGATGAGCAGTTCTTC | CASNPSDRVDEQFF | TRBJ2-1 | TRBD1 | TRBV12-3/TRBV12-4 | few
TGTGCCAGCAGTTTCTCAGGGTCTGCAGCCTACAATGAGCAGTTCTTC | CASSFSGSAAYNEQFF | TRBJ2-1 | NA | TRBV27 | NA
TGCAGTGCGAAGGTGGTGCAACTGTACAATGAGCAGTTCTTC | CSAKVVQLYNEQFF | TRBJ2-1 | NA | TRBV20-1 | many
TGTGCCAGCAGCTTGTGGGACGGACACACCGGGGAGCTGTTTTTT | CASSLWDGHTGELFF | TRBJ2-2 | NA | TRBV7-2 | few
TGCGCCAGCAGCGTTACAGGGAATAGCAATCAGCCCCAGCATTTT | CASSVTGNSNQPQHF | TRBJ1-5 | NA | TRBV5-1 | many
TGTGCCAGCAGCTCGGGACAGGGATTTTACAATGAGCAGTTCTTC | CASSSGQGFYNEQFF | TRBJ2-1 | TRBD1 | TRBV11-1 | few